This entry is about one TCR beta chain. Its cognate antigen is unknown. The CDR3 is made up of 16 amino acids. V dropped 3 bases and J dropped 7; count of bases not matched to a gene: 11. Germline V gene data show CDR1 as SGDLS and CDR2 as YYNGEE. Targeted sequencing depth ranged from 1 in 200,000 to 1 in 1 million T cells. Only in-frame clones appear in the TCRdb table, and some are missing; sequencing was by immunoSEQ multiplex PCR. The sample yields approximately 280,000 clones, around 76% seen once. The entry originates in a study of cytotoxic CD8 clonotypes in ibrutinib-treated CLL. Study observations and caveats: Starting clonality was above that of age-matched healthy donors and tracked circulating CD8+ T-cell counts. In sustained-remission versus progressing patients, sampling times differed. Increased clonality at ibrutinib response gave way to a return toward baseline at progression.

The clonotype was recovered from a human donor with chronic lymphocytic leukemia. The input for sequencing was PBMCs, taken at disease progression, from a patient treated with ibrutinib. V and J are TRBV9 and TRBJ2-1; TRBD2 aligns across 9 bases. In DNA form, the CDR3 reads TGTGCCAGCAGCGCTATTAGCGGGAGAAATGGGAATGAGCAGTTCTTC. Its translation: CASSAISGRNGNEQFF. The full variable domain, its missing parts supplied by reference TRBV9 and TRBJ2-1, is DSGVTQTPKHLITATGQRVTLRCSPRSGDLSVYWYQQSLDQGLQFLIQYYNGEERAKGNILERFSAQQFPDLHSELNLSSLELGDSALYFCASSAISGRNGNEQFFGPGTRLTVL.